These 20 T cell receptor beta chains originate from one sample sequenced in a study of Ad26.COV2.S vaccination and SARS-CoV-2 variants. Profiling relied on immunoSEQ multiplex PCR, and the TCRdb table lists in-frame clones only, not all of them. The sample records over 350,000 clones, less than 90% being singletons. The treatment here: some 19 received Ad26.COV2.S at low or high dose, single or two shots; several received placebo; per-sample allocation not given. The study sampled participants on day 63 after the first vaccine or placebo injection. The specimen was peripheral blood, collected in a trial of Ad26.COV2.S vaccine versus placebo. The source is a person between 18 and 59 years old who received the Ad26.COV2.S COVID-19 vaccine or a placebo.

The chain employs TRBV3-1 (or the pseudogene TRBV3-2) and TRBJ2-1; D ambiguous. V lost 0 bases, J lost 3 bases, and 6 bases lay in between. The germline V gene encodes CDR1 LGHDT and CDR2 YNNKEL (reference sequence). The CDR3 has 14 amino acids. CDR3 sequence reads: CASSQETHYNEQFF. DNA of the CDR3: TGTGCCAGCAGCCAAGAAACACACTACAATGAGCAGTTCTTC.

V and J are TRBV5-5 and TRBJ2-7; 9 bases agree with TRBD1. CDR1 and CDR2 (germline): SGHKS, YYEKEE (reference sequence). The CDR3 runs to 14 residues. V lost 4 bases, J lost 3 bases, and 5 bases stayed unmatched. This CDR3 is CASSRGQGNYEQYF. In DNA form, the CDR3 reads TGTGCCAGCAGCCGGGGACAGGGAAACTACGAGCAGTACTTC.

This clone was counted between two and nine times. The chain combines TRBV6-1 with TRBJ1-5, with 8 bases matching TRBD1. The CDR3 consists of 16 residues. CDR1 is MNHNS, CDR2 SASEGT, per germline. V lost 2 bases and J lost 4; bases outside the gene matches: 7. The CDR3 DNA is TGTGCCAGCAGTGAATGGGGCAGGGGGCTTAATCAGCCCCAGCATTTT. Residues: CASSEWGRGLNQPQHF.

V gene TRBV27 combines with J gene TRBJ1-1, with 8 bases fitting TRBD1. The germline CDR1 and CDR2 sequences are MNHEY and SMNVEV (reference sequence). The CDR3 consists of 15 residues. Unmatched junction bases numbered 6, after V lost 5 bases and J lost 1 base. This chain's CDR3 is CASSILGQENTEAFF. The CDR3 nucleotides read TGTGCCAGCAGTATATTGGGACAGGAGAACACTGAAGCTTTCTTT.

The table lists this clone with a few counts. This CDR3 is also generated by other DNA sequences in the sample. CDR3 sequence: CSARGDYGYTF. For the CDR3, the DNA is TGCAGTGCTAGGGGCGATTATGGCTACACCTTC. V and J are TRBV20-1 and TRBJ1-2, with D unclear. Germline assignment: CDR1 DFQATT and CDR2 SNEGSKA (reference sequence). The CDR3 runs 11 residues. V gave up 3 bases and J gave up 5 bases, with 7 bases separating them.

The rearrangement links TRBV18 to TRBJ2-7; D is perhaps TRBD1 (6 bases). Germline assignment: CDR1 KGHSH and CDR2 LQKENI. This CDR3 spans 14 amino acids. V dropped 3 bases and J dropped 3 bases, with 12 bases sitting between them. CDR3 sequence reads: CASSPRTESYEQYF. The CDR3 nucleotides read TGTGCCAGCTCACCCAGGACAGAGAGCTACGAGCAGTACTTC.

The rearrangement uses TRBV4-1 and TRBJ1-2, with D maybe TRBD1 (6 bases). V lost 6 bases, J lost 8 bases, and 16 bases lay in between. The CDR3 runs to 13 residues. Looked up from germline, CDR1 is MGHRA and CDR2 is YSYEKL. The CDR3 DNA reads TGCGCCAGCAGTCCCCTCCCAGGGGCCGGCTACACCTTC. Its protein product is CASSPLPGAGYTF.

The V and J genes are TRBV18 and TRBJ1-5; D unresolved. The CDR3 totals 15 residues. Germline lookup yields CDR1 KGHSH and CDR2 LQKENI. Trimming left V 3 bases short and J 0 bases short, with 9 bases between. The CDR3 DNA sequence: TGTGCCAGCTCACCGGACGGTTATAGCAATCAGCCCCAGCATTTT. It translates to CASSPDGYSNQPQHF.

The gene calls are TRBV7-2 and TRBJ1-1, with D perhaps matching TRBD1 (6 bases). The V gene's germline CDR1 is SGHTA and CDR2 FQGNSA. There are 14 residues in the CDR3. Trimming stripped 7 bases from V and 2 bases from J, with 14 bases between. CDR3 DNA sequence: TGTGCCAGCACCCTAGGGGGGTCAAACACTGAAGCTTTCTTT. Translating gives CASTLGGSNTEAFF.

The chain has TRBV5-8 and TRBJ2-3; 8 bases are shared with TRBD2. Germline CDR1 and CDR2: SGHTS and YDEGEE. Trimming took 0 bases from V and 4 from J; bases not matched to a gene: 7. The CDR3 runs to 16 residues. CDR3 nucleotide sequence: TGTGCCAGCAGCTTGGAAAGCGGGGGTCTCGCAGATACGCAGTATTTT. Translated: CASSLESGGLADTQYF.

The chain links TRBV5-5 to TRBJ1-4; 7 nucleotides agree with TRBD1. The germline V gene has CDR1 SGHKS and CDR2 YYEKEE (reference sequence). V lost 1 base, J lost 8 bases, and 2 bases stayed unmatched. This CDR3 has 13 amino acids. The CDR3 loop is CASSLRGGEKLFF. The CDR3 nucleotides read TGTGCCAGCAGCTTGCGAGGGGGCGAAAAACTGTTTTTT.

The chain combines TRBV5-1 with TRBJ1-1; 10 bases agree with TRBD1. Germline loops: CDR1 SGHRS, CDR2 YFSETQ. The CDR3 covers 18 residues. V dropped 0 bases and J dropped 3; count of bases not matched to a gene: 11. Here the CDR3 DNA reads TGCGCCAGCAGCTTGGCCGGGGGGACAGGGGAGTTGGACACTGAAGCTTTCTTT. Its protein is CASSLAGGTGELDTEAFF.

The rearrangement uses TRBV19 and TRBJ2-1; possible D gene TRBD2, 5 bases. This CDR3 has 15 amino acids. Germline values: CDR1 LNHDA, CDR2 SQIVND (reference sequence). Trimming stripped 4 bases from V and 1 base from J, with 11 bases between. The chain's CDR3 is CASSTGYSSYNEQFF. In DNA form, the CDR3 reads TGTGCCAGTAGTACGGGATACTCTTCCTACAATGAGCAGTTCTTC.

The chain employs TRBV7-9 and TRBJ1-5, with 10 positions matching TRBD1. Losses at the gene ends were 7 bases for V and 8 bases for J; bases not matched to a gene: 17. Per the germline V gene, CDR1 is SEHNR and CDR2 is FQNEAQ (reference sequence). There are 17 residues in the CDR3. The CDR3 sequence is CASILPPDRGSRKPQHF. CDR3 DNA sequence: TGTGCCAGCATTCTCCCCCCGGACAGGGGGAGTAGAAAGCCCCAGCATTTT.

The chain links TRBV3-1 (or the pseudogene TRBV3-2) to TRBJ2-2, with D perhaps matching TRBD1 or TRBD2 (6 bases each). The germline CDR1 and CDR2 sequences are LGHDT and YNNKEL (reference sequence). This CDR3 region has 14 residues. The V end was cut by 4 bases, the J end by 4 bases, with 10 bases between. CDR3 DNA: TGTGCCAGCAGCCGGGGGGCCGGCACCGGGGAGCTGTTTTTT. This sequence encodes CASSRGAGTGELFF.

The chain couples TRBV6-5 to TRBJ1-1; tentative D call: TRBD1 (5 bases). V gave up 6 bases and J gave up 4 bases, with 6 bases separating them. The CDR3 has 11 amino acids. Germline V lookup: CDR1 MNHEY, CDR2 SVGAGI. CDR3 protein: CASRRGTEAFF. DNA of the CDR3: TGTGCCAGCAGAAGGGGCACTGAAGCTTTCTTT.

This clone has only one observation. The chain has TRBV24-1 and TRBJ1-4, with 12 bases that match TRBD1. The CDR3 spans 16 residues. The V segment lost 3 bases and the J segment 2 bases; nucleotides outside the gene matches: 0. Germline V gene data show CDR1 as KGHDR and CDR2 as SFDVKD. CDR3 amino acids: CATSDGTGGTNEKLFF. The CDR3 coding sequence is TGTGCCACCAGTGATGGGACAGGGGGCACTAATGAAAAACTGTTTTTT.

The rearrangement uses TRBV2 and TRBJ1-5; no clear D. This CDR3 spans 15 amino acids. Germline loops: CDR1 SNHLY, CDR2 FYNNEI. V lost 2 bases, J lost 0 bases, and 8 bases lay in between. For the CDR3, the DNA is TGTGCCAGCAGTGAAAGTGGGGATAGCAATCAGCCCCAGCATTTT. It encodes CASSESGDSNQPQHF.

The chain carries TRBV28 and TRBJ2-3; no firm D call. Trimming shortened V by 1 base and J by 2 bases, and 1 base separated the two germline ends. Germline-derived CDR1 and CDR2 are MDHEN and SYDVKM. This CDR3 has 12 residues. CDR3 in amino acids: CASSLSTDTQYF. The CDR3 region has the DNA TGTGCCAGCAGTTTATCCACAGATACGCAGTATTTT.

This rearrangement joins TRBV2 to TRBJ2-1; D gene uncertain. V lost 3 bases and J lost 9, with 12 bases in between. The CDR3 totals 13 residues. CDR1 is SNHLY and CDR2 is FYNNEI in the germline V gene. The CDR3 sequence is CASSDERLTEQFF. In DNA, the CDR3 is TGTGCCAGCAGTGACGAACGCTTGACTGAGCAGTTCTTC.